These 25 T cell receptor beta chains were sequenced from one sample in a study of neurological immune-mediated disorders. TCRdb re-called the 5' RACE reads through MiXCR, storing one row per CDR3 protein. The sample has some 10,000 distinct CDR3 sequences, about 23% seen once. What was sequenced was CD8+ T cells from blood. The source of these receptors is a middle-aged woman with multiple sclerosis.

The table lists this clonotype with many counts. The chain employs TRBV7-9 and TRBJ1-1; D is ambiguous. Trimming removed 0 bases at V and 1 base at J, with 6 bases between. CDR3 length: 14 amino acids. Germline-derived CDR1 and CDR2 are SEHNR and FQNEAQ (reference sequence). The CDR3 reads CASSLADWNTEAFF. The CDR3 nucleotides are TGTGCCAGCAGCTTAGCGGATTGGAACACTGAAGCTTTCTTT.

J is TRBJ2-3 and V is TRBV10-2; 12 nucleotides agree with TRBD2. The J segment lost 5 bases and the V segment lost 0 bases, leaving 0 bases of the junction unmatched. The CDR3 has 15 residues. CDR1 is WSHSY and CDR2 is SAAADI in the germline V gene. CDR3 DNA: TGCGCCAGCAGTGAGTCACTAGCGGGGGGAGATACGCAGTATTTT. Amino acids: CASSESLAGGDTQYF.

This clonotype counts as medium-sized (0.01 to 0.1%). The chain couples TRBV11-2 to TRBJ2-7; 8 bases map to TRBD2. This CDR3 spans 15 amino acids. The V segment lost 1 base and the J segment 3 bases; nucleotides outside the gene matches: 5. The germline gives CDR1 SGHAT, CDR2 FQNNGV. The CDR3 is CASSLAAGAIYEQYF. The CDR3 nucleotides are TGTGCCAGCAGCTTAGCAGCGGGGGCCATCTACGAGCAGTACTTC.

This clonotype came up many times. V usage is TRBV20-1 and J usage is TRBJ1-1; tentatively, D is TRBD1 (6 bases). This CDR3 is 15 amino acids long. Germline V CDR1 and CDR2: DFQATT, SNEGSKA (reference sequence). The V end was cut by 3 bases, the J end by 1 base, with 15 bases between. The CDR3 nucleotides are TGCAGTGCTAGGCGTATCAGGGGACAGAACACTGAAGCTTTCTTT. The encoded protein is CSARRIRGQNTEAFF.

This clonotype was counted ten times or more. The chain employs TRBV2 and TRBJ2-2; D is unclear. Trimming left V 0 bases short and J 5 bases short, with 7 bases between. CDR1 is SNHLY, CDR2 FYNNEI, per germline. The CDR3 is made up of 14 amino acids. The CDR3 loop is CASSEALVTGELFF. In DNA form, the CDR3 reads TGTGCCAGCAGTGAAGCGCTAGTAACCGGGGAGCTGTTTTTT.

At least ten counts were recorded for this clonotype. The rearrangement uses TRBV7-3 and TRBJ2-5; possible D gene TRBD1, 5 bases. CDR1 SGHTA and CDR2 FQGTGA come from the germline V gene. CDR3 length: 14 residues. V was clipped by 5 bases and J by 0 bases, with 10 bases between them. The CDR3 spells CASSLQTDQETQYF. The CDR3 DNA is TGTGCCAGCAGCCTACAGACAGACCAAGAGACCCAGTACTTC.

This clonotype was picked up many times. The CDR3 coding sequence is TGTGCCAGCAGCGACGGGACAGGGACAGCCAACGTCCTGACTTTC. Its translation: CASSDGTGTANVLTF. The J gene is TRBJ2-6, the V gene TRBV11-2; 9 bases match TRBD1. Trimming removed 5 bases from V and 7 bases from J; junction bases left unmatched: 6. Germline V lookup: CDR1 SGHAT, CDR2 FQNNGV. The CDR3 length is 15 residues.

This clonotype ranks as medium-sized. This chain joins TRBV15 and TRBJ2-1; 7 bases align to TRBD1. V was clipped by 0 bases and J by 9 bases; unmatched bases: 2. There are 13 residues in the CDR3. Germline values: CDR1 LNHNV, CDR2 YYDKDF (reference sequence). CDR3 loop: CATSRDRGLEQFF. The CDR3 nucleotides read TGTGCCACCAGCAGAGATAGGGGGCTTGAGCAGTTCTTC.

Ten or more counts support this clonotype. The chain recombines TRBV29-1 with TRBJ2-7, with D perhaps TRBD1 (5 bases). CDR3 length: 14 residues. Germline CDR1 SQVTM, CDR2 ANQGSEA. The V end was cut by 1 base, the J end by 5 bases, with 15 bases between. For the CDR3, the DNA is TGCAGCGTTGAAGTGGGTCAGGGTGAGGACGAGCAGTACTTC. It encodes CSVEVGQGEDEQYF.

This clonotype is labeled as medium-sized. This rearrangement joins TRBV7-9 to TRBJ2-2; 13 bases match TRBD2. Germline CDR1 reads SEHNR; CDR2 reads FQNEAQ (reference sequence). The CDR3 extends over 18 amino acids. V gave up 5 bases and J gave up 0 bases; unmatched junction bases: 6. CDR3 nucleotides: TGTGCCAGCAGCCCCGGGACTAGCGGGACGCCGAACACCGGGGAGCTGTTTTTT. It codes for CASSPGTSGTPNTGELFF.

This clonotype came up many times. The chain is built from TRBV7-6 and TRBJ2-2; D gene ambiguous. The CDR3 is 16 residues long. The germline gives CDR1 SGHVS, CDR2 FNYEAQ. V was pared by 8 bases and J by 3 bases, with 19 bases between. The CDR3, as DNA: TGTGCCAGCGGGCTGGGTGTTTCAGAACACACCGGGGAGCTGTTTTTT. Translation: CASGLGVSEHTGELFF.

J is TRBJ2-3 and V is TRBV2; D not certain. Germline assignment: CDR1 SNHLY and CDR2 FYNNEI. The CDR3 is made up of 11 amino acids. The V and J ends lost 3 bases and 10 bases respectively, with 8 bases between them. The CDR3: CASSEEFSQYF. The CDR3 bases are TGTGCCAGCAGTGAGGAGTTTTCGCAGTATTTT.

This clonotype counts as medium-sized (0.01 to 0.1%). V gene TRBV29-1 combines with J gene TRBJ2-3; TRBD2 matches at 9 bases. Germline V lookup: CDR1 SQVTM, CDR2 ANQGSEA. V was pared by 4 bases and J by 1 base, with 9 bases of the junction left unmatched. This CDR3 comprises 16 residues. For the CDR3, the DNA is TGCAGCGTTGTTAAGGGTAGCGGGGGTGGCACAGATACGCAGTATTTT. This sequence encodes CSVVKGSGGGTDTQYF.

This clonotype was picked up many times. The CDR3 here is CASSPQQVSNYGYTF. The CDR3 DNA sequence: TGCGCCAGCAGCCCTCAACAGGTCTCGAACTATGGCTACACCTTC. The chain employs TRBV4-1 and TRBJ1-2; possibly TRBD1 for D (5 bases). Germline-derived CDR1 and CDR2 are MGHRA and YSYEKL. Trimming cost V 4 bases and J 2 bases, with 14 bases left between them. The CDR3 runs 15 residues.

This clonotype was seen at least ten times. Here the CDR3 reads CASSLRGRGTEAFF. CDR3 bases: TGTGCCAGCAGCCTGCGGGGGCGGGGGACTGAAGCTTTCTTT. This rearrangement joins TRBV9 to TRBJ1-1; a weak D match, TRBD1 (6 bases). CDR3 length: 14 residues. Trimming shortened V by 4 bases and J by 5 bases, and 15 bases separated the two germline ends. CDR1 and CDR2 (germline): SGDLS, YYNGEE.

By its share, this clonotype is medium-sized. This chain connects TRBV25-1 to TRBJ1-5; D might be TRBD1 (5 bases). This CDR3 is 15 amino acids long. Germline V gives CDR1 MGHDK, CDR2 SYGVNS. With 9 bases removed from V and 3 bases from J, the gap between germline ends came to 18 bases. This CDR3 is CARIAGRAINQPQHF. The DNA for the CDR3 is TGTGCCAGGATCGCGGGGCGCGCCATCAATCAGCCCCAGCATTTT.

This clonotype is classed as medium-sized. The genes are TRBV9 and TRBJ2-7; 7 bases map to TRBD2. This CDR3 contains 15 residues. After removal of 3 bases from V and 3 bases from J, the junction contained 9 bases not matched to a gene. Per the germline V gene, CDR1 is SGDLS and CDR2 is YYNGEE. The CDR3 DNA reads as TGTGCCAGCAGCGACGGTGGGGGGGGAATCTACGAGCAGTACTTC. It encodes CASSDGGGGIYEQYF.

This clonotype was detected ten times or more. The chain is built from TRBV3-1 and TRBJ2-3; TRBD2 aligns across 8 bases. The CDR3 extends over 17 amino acids. Germline loops: CDR1 LGHDT, CDR2 YNNKEL (reference sequence). J lost 2 bases, V lost 0 bases, and 7 bases had no gene match. Here the CDR3 reads CASSQEVSGAFTDTQYF. CDR3 in DNA: TGTGCCAGCAGCCAAGAGGTTAGCGGGGCCTTCACAGATACGCAGTATTTT.

This clonotype is deemed medium-sized (0.01 to 0.1%). V and J are TRBV27 and TRBJ2-7; 7 bases are shared with TRBD2. The junction had 5 bases not matched to a gene; V was cut back by 3 bases and J by 6 bases. This CDR3 has 13 amino acids. Germline V gene data show CDR1 as MNHEY and CDR2 as SMNVEV (reference sequence). Written as DNA, the CDR3 is TGTGCCAGCAGTTTTACTAGCGCCGGCGAGCAGTACTTC. Residues: CASSFTSAGEQYF.

This clonotype is deemed medium-sized. The chain uses TRBV5-1 and TRBJ2-1; 8 nucleotides match TRBD1. Germline V lookup: CDR1 SGHRS, CDR2 YFSETQ. CDR3 length: 14 residues. The J segment lost 0 bases and the V segment lost 5 bases, leaving 1 base of the junction unmatched. CDR3 loop: CASRQGDSYNEQFF. The CDR3 bases are TGCGCCAGCAGACAGGGGGACTCCTACAATGAGCAGTTCTTC.

Many counts were recorded for this clonotype. CDR3 nucleotide sequence: TGCAGCGTAGCGGACACCTACGAGCAGTACTTC. This translates into CSVADTYEQYF. The rearrangement joins TRBV29-1 to TRBJ2-7, with D tentatively TRBD1 or TRBD2 (5 bases each). Trimming shortened V by 6 bases and J by 2 bases, and 8 bases separated the two germline ends. The germline V gene encodes CDR1 SQVTM and CDR2 ANQGSEA. The CDR3 extends over 11 amino acids.

At least ten counts were recorded for this clonotype. The chain joins TRBV9 to TRBJ2-7; TRBD1 aligns across 12 bases. V shed 0 bases and J 5 bases; nucleotides not matched to a gene: 3. Germline loops: CDR1 SGDLS, CDR2 YYNGEE. The length of the CDR3 is 15 residues. The CDR3 region has the DNA TGTGCCAGCAGCGTAGCGGGGACAGGGGGCGACGAGCAGTACTTC. Translating it yields CASSVAGTGGDEQYF.

Sample share makes this clonotype medium-sized. The CDR3: CASSPGQGMNTEAFF. CDR3 nucleotides: TGTGCCAGCAGCCCCGGACAGGGAATGAACACTGAAGCTTTCTTT. The chain couples TRBV11-2 to TRBJ1-1; 8 nucleotides line up with TRBD1. The CDR3 consists of 15 residues. Germline values: CDR1 SGHAT, CDR2 FQNNGV. J gave up 0 bases and V 5 bases, and 5 bases lay outside the gene matches.

This clonotype was counted many times. CDR3 region: CASSLGTHYGYTF. Written as DNA, the CDR3 is TGCGCCAGCAGCTTGGGGACCCACTATGGCTACACCTTC. This chain uses TRBV5-1 with TRBJ1-2; D is uncertain. Germline values: CDR1 SGHRS, CDR2 YFSETQ. Trimming shortened V by 0 bases and J by 3 bases, and 6 bases separated the two germline ends. This CDR3 is 13 amino acids long. The variable domain in full, with the rest retrieved from reference TRBV5-1 and TRBJ1-2, is KAGVTQTPRYLIKTRGQQVTLSCSPISGHRSVSWYQQTPGQGLQFLFEYFSETQRNKGNFPGRFSGRQFSNSRSEMNVSTLELGDSALYLCASSLGTHYGYTFGSGTRLTVV.

The chain has TRBV5-1 and TRBJ1-4; D might be TRBD1 (5 bases). The germline V gene encodes CDR1 SGHRS and CDR2 YFSETQ. This CDR3 spans 13 amino acids. V lost 4 bases and J 6 bases, leaving 10 bases between the germline ends. This chain's CDR3 is CASSDLTDEKLFF. The CDR3 nucleotides read TGCGCCAGCAGCGATTTGACAGATGAAAAACTGTTTTTT. The full variable domain, rest sourced from reference TRBV5-1 and TRBJ1-4, is KAGVTQTPRYLIKTRGQQVTLSCSPISGHRSVSWYQQTPGQGLQFLFEYFSETQRNKGNFPGRFSGRQFSNSRSEMNVSTLELGDSALYLCASSDLTDEKLFFGSGTQLSVL.